These T cell receptor beta chains were read from a single sample in a study of T cells in tuberculosis. This table comes from immunoSEQ multiplex PCR, and its TCRdb copy is limited to in-frame clones, with some not included. Of roughly 34,000 clones in the sample, 95% to 97% were seen once. The sample comprised PBMCs. The source of these receptors is a donor aged 10-29 years with latent tuberculosis or without tuberculosis infection. The CDR3 runs from the conserved cysteine through the conserved F or W. The D gene is left open where the match is weak. Clone sizes are given selectively: once, few, many, or a class where the clone is expanded.

TRBV11-2	NA	15	NA	TRBJ2-1	TGTGCCAGCAGCCCGTTGGCAGGCTCCTACAATGAGCAGTTCTTC	CASSPLAGSYNEQFF
TRBV9	NA	16	NA	TRBJ2-2	TGTGCCAGCAGCCCCCGAGGAGCGTTGAACACCGGGGAGCTGTTTTTT	CASSPRGALNTGELFF
TRBV5-4	NA	12	NA	TRBJ2-5	TGTGCCAGTAGTAACGAGAGAGAGACCCAGTACTTC	CASSNERETQYF
TRBV9	NA	14	TRBD1	TRBJ1-2	TGTGCCAGCAGCGCAGGACAGGGGTATGATGGCTACACCTTC	CASSAGQGYDGYTF
TRBV14	NA	14	TRBD2	TRBJ2-7	TGTGCCAGCAGCCAAGATTGGACTAGCGGGTCGCAGTACTTC	CASSQDWTSGSQYF
TRBV10-3	NA	17	TRBD1	TRBJ2-7	TGTGCCATCAGTGATCGGGGGAGCAGGGGGCATGCCTACGAGCAGTACTTC	CAISDRGSRGHAYEQYF
TRBV5-1	NA	14	TRBD1	TRBJ2-1	TGCGCCAGCAGCTTGGGACAGGGGGTAAATGAGCAGTTCTTC	CASSLGQGVNEQFF
TRBV7-8	NA	13	NA	TRBJ1-5	TGTGCCAGCAGCTGGGGGGTGGGCCAGCCCCAGCATTTT	CASSWGVGQPQHF
TRBV2	NA	17	NA	TRBJ1-1	TGTGCCAGCACCCCTCAGGGGCTTACCTTCGAGAACACTGAAGCTTTCTTT	CASTPQGLTFENTEAFF
TRBV10-1	once	20	NA	TRBJ2-7	TGCGCCAGCACTGTAAACTACCTCGACAGATCCTTCTCCGGTTCCTACGAGCAGTACTTC	CASTVNYLDRSFSGSYEQYF
TRBV28	NA	14	NA	TRBJ1-5	TGTGCCAGCAGTTTAAGGGGAAACAATCAGCCCCAGCATTTT	CASSLRGNNQPQHF
TRBV2	NA	17	TRBD1	TRBJ2-2	TGTGCCAGCAGTTTCCTAACCGGGACAGCGAACACCGGGGAGCTGTTTTTT	CASSFLTGTANTGELFF
TRBV6-1	NA	16	TRBD1	TRBJ1-2	TGTGCCAGCAGAGAAAAAGGGACAGCTCTCGGCTATGGCTACACCTTC	CASREKGTALGYGYTF
TRBV19	NA	14	NA	TRBJ2-2	TGTGCCAGTAGTATAGAGGGTCGACCACGAGGGCTGTTTTTT	CASSIEGRPRGLFF
TRBV19	NA	13	NA	TRBJ1-1	TGTGCCAGTAGTATGACACTGAACACTGAAGCTTTCTTT	CASSMTLNTEAFF
TRBV7-7	NA	14	NA	TRBJ2-5	TGTGCCAGCAGCATTACAGGTCTCCAAGAGACCCAGTACTTC	CASSITGLQETQYF
TRBV6-4	once	14	NA	TRBJ1-2	TGTGCCAGCAGTGACGGTGTGGGGGGTTATGGCTACACCTTC	CASSDGVGGYGYTF
TRBV19	NA	15	TRBD1	TRBJ2-6	TGTGCCAGTAGCCTCGACAGGGCTGGGGCCAACGTCCTGACTTTC	CASSLDRAGANVLTF
TRBV2	NA	14	NA	TRBJ1-1	TGTGCCAGCACCAAACTGCTCTCGAACACTGAAGCTTTCTTT	CASTKLLSNTEAFF
TRBV6-6	NA	16	TRBD2	TRBJ2-5	TGTGCCAGCAGTTACAACCGCGGGGGGGCCAGGGAGACCCAGTACTTC	CASSYNRGGARETQYF
TRBV6-1	once	16	NA	TRBJ1-5	TGTGCCAGCAGTGTGAGTCCCCCGTATAGCAATCAGCCCCAGCATTTT	CASSVSPPYSNQPQHF
TRBV28	NA	15	NA	TRBJ1-2	TGTGCCAGCAGTTTAGGAGACGCCCGTAACTATGGCTACACCTTC	CASSLGDARNYGYTF
TRBV5-1	NA	15	NA	TRBJ1-2	TGCGCCAGCACCTTGGAGGCGGGCCCTAACTATGGCTACACCTTC	CASTLEAGPNYGYTF
TRBV19	NA	14	NA	TRBJ2-7	TGTGCCAGTAGGAGACAGGATACTTCCTACGAGCAGTACTTC	CASRRQDTSYEQYF
TRBV2	NA	15	NA	TRBJ2-5	TGTGCCAGCAGTGAAGCGGGGCCAGCCCAAGAGACCCAGTACTTC	CASSEAGPAQETQYF
TRBV2	NA	14	NA	TRBJ1-2	TGTGCCAGCAGTGGGGCAGGGCGATTCTATGGCTACACCTTC	CASSGAGRFYGYTF
TRBV30	NA	14	NA	TRBJ2-2	TGTGCCTGGAGTGGAGGGCGGGGGCCCGGGGAGCTGTTTTTT	CAWSGGRGPGELFF